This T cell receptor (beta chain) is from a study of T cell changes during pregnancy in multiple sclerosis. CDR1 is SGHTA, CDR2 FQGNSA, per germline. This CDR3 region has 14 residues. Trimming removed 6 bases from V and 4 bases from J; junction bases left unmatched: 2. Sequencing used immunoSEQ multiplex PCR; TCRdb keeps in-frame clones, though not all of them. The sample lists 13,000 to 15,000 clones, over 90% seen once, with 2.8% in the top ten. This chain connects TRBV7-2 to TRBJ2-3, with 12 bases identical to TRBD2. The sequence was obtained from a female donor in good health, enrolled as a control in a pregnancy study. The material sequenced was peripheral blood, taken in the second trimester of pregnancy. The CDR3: CASRRLAGADTQYF. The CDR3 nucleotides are TGTGCCAGCAGACGACTAGCGGGAGCAGATACGCAGTATTTT.